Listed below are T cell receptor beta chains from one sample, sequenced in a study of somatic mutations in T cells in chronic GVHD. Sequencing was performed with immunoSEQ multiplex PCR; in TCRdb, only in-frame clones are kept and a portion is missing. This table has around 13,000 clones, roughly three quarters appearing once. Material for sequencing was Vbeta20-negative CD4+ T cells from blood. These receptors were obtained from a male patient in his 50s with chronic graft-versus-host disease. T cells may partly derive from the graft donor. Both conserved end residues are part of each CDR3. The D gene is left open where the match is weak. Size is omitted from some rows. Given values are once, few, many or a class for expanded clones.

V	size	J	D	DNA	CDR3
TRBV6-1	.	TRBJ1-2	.	TGTGCCAGCAGGGAACAGGGTACCTATGGCTACACCTTC	CASREQGTYGYTF
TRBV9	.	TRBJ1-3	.	TGTGCCAGCAGCGTAACGGCAGGGAACTCTGGAAACACCATATATTTT	CASSVTAGNSGNTIYF
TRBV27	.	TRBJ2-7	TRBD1	TGTGCCAGCAGTTCGGGACAGGGGGAGCAGTACTTC	CASSSGQGEQYF
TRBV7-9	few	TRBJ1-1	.	TGTGCCAGCAGCAGGAACACAGGAAGAACTGAAGCTTTCTTT	CASSRNTGRTEAFF
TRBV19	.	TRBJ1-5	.	TGTGCCAGTAGTATAGCGGCAGGGATTAGCAATCAGCCCCAGCATTTT	CASSIAAGISNQPQHF
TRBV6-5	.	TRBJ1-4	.	TGTGCCAGCAGTTACTCAGGGGTCGCTGAAAAACTGTTTTTT	CASSYSGVAEKLFF
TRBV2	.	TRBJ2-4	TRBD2	TGTGCCAGCAGTGGACTAGCGGGAGCCAAAAACATTCAGTACTTC	CASSGLAGAKNIQYF
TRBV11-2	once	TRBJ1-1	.	TGTGCCAGCAGCTTAGATTATCTCCGGACAGAAAACACTGAAGCTTTCTTT	CASSLDYLRTENTEAFF
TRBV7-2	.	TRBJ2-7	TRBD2	TGTGCCAGCAGTCGAACCAAGCTAGCGGCACGCTACGAGCAGTACTTC	CASSRTKLAARYEQYF
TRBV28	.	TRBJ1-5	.	TGTGCCAGCAGTTTAAAACAGAATAATCAGCCCCAGCATTTT	CASSLKQNNQPQHF
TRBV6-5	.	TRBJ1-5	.	TGTGCCACCACGCAGTATAGCAATCAGCCCCAGCATTTT	CATTQYSNQPQHF
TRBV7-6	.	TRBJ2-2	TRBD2	TGTGCCAGCAGCTTGGGACTAGCGAGGACCGGGGAGCTGTTTTTT	CASSLGLARTGELFF
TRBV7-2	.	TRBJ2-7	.	TGTGCCAGCAGGCCAAGGGAGTCCCCCGGGGAGCAGTACTTC	CASRPRESPGEQYF
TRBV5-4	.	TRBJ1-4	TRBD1	TGTGCCAGCAGCTTGGTAACAGGGGAAAATGAAAAACTGTTTTTT	CASSLVTGENEKLFF
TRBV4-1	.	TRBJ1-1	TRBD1	TGCGCCAGCAGCCAGACGGGACAGGCGGACACTGAAGCTTTCTTT	CASSQTGQADTEAFF
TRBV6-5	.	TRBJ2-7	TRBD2	TGTGCCAGCAGTCCCGGGGGGAAAAGCTCCTACGAGCAGTACTTC	CASSPGGKSSYEQYF
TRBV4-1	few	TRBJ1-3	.	TGCGCCAGCAGCCAAGGTAGGGGGTATACCTCTGGAAACACCATATATTTT	CASSQGRGYTSGNTIYF
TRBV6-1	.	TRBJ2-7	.	TGTGCCAGCCGGGGGGCCCTCAATTACGAGCAGTACTTC	CASRGALNYEQYF
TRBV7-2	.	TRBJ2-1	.	TGTGCCAGCAGCTTAGAGGGGGGCGGGGGATTCTTC	CASSLEGGGGFF
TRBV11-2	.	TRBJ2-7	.	TGTGCCAGCAGCTCACTAAGGTCGATACTCTACGAGCAGTACTTC	CASSSLRSILYEQYF
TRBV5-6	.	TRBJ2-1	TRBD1	TGTGCCAGCACGGGACAGGGTTCCTACAATGAGCAGTTCTTC	CASTGQGSYNEQFF
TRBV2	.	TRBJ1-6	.	TGTGCCAGCAGTCGTAGGGGCGATTCACCCCTCCACTTT	CASSRRGDSPLHF
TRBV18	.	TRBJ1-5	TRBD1	TGTGCCAGCTCAGCAGGGGGCGCGGATCAGCCCCAGCATTTT	CASSAGGADQPQHF
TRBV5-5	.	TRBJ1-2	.	TGTGCCAGCAGCTTGGTCCCGGGTACGAATTCTAACTATGGCTACACCTTC	CASSLVPGTNSNYGYTF
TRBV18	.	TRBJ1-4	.	TGTGCCAGCTCACCACCGTTACAGGGCGCAGAAAAACTGTTTTTT	CASSPPLQGAEKLFF
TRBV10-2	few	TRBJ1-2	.	TGCGCCAGCAGTGAGGGTCTAGCTAACTATGGCTACACCTTC	CASSEGLANYGYTF
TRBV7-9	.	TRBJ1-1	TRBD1	TGTGCCAGCAGCTTTAACAGGGGAGGAGACACTGAAGCTTTCTTT	CASSFNRGGDTEAFF
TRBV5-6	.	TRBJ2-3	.	TGTGCCAGCAGCTTGGAAGGACAGAGGGATTTT	CASSLEGQRDF
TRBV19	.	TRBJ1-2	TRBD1	TGTGCCAGTAGTCCCGACAGGGTGGACTATGGCTACACCTTC	CASSPDRVDYGYTF
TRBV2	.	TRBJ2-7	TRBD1	TGTGCCAGCAGGGACCCAGACAGGGGGTACGCGTACGAGCAGTACTTC	CASRDPDRGYAYEQYF
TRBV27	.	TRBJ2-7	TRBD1	TGTGCCAGCAGAGGGACAGGAACGTCCTACGAGCAGTACTTC	CASRGTGTSYEQYF
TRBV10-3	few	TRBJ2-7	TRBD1	TGTGCCGTCCGGGACAGCGCCTACGAGCAGTACTTC	CAVRDSAYEQYF
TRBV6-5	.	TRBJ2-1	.	TGTGCCAGCACTAGGGGGGGGGCATTTGATGAGCAGTTCTTC	CASTRGGAFDEQFF
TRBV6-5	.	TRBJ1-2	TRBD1	TGTGCCAGCAGACAGGGGGCCGGCTATGGCTACACCTTC	CASRQGAGYGYTF
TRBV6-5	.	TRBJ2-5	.	TGTGCCAGCACGGAGGGGCGAGAGCAGTACTTC	CASTEGREQYF
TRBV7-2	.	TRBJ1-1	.	TGTGCCAGCAGCCTCAGGGGTATGAACACTGAAGCTTTCTTT	CASSLRGMNTEAFF
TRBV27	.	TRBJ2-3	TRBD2	TGTGCCAGCAGTTTAAGAGGTCGGGCTAGCGGGAGAACAGATACGCAGTATTTT	CASSLRGRASGRTDTQYF
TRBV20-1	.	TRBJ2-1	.	TGCAGTGCTTCCCCGGGGGTTGAGCAGTTCTTC	CSASPGVEQFF
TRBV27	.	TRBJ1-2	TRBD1	TGTGCCAGCAGTCTGCGGGACAGTCGGGGCTACACCTTC	CASSLRDSRGYTF